This T cell receptor beta chain was retrieved from a study of beta chain features in type 1 diabetes. Study overall: Sorted cells numbering approximately 110,000,000 were examined across all samples. Study-wide results and caveats: PCR might favor shorter templates, but any such skew would affect patients and controls equally. The naive, central memory and Treg TCRB repertoires of patients appeared to be more similar to one another than those of healthy donors.

Reverse transcription of all isolated RNA meant that expressed TCRB transcripts were sequenced. Only in-frame clones appear in the TCRdb table, and some are missing; sequencing was by immunoSEQ multiplex PCR. The repertoire holds hundreds of thousands of clones, with roughly 13% as singletons. Germline V gives CDR1 SGHTA, CDR2 FQGTGA. V gave up 5 bases and J gave up 5 bases, with 21 bases separating them. The CDR3 covers 17 residues. This clone showed up just a few times. The antigen is not known. Sequenced input: naive CD4+ T cells from blood. The source is a man aged 18 to 35 in good health. The rearrangement uses TRBV7-3 and TRBJ2-2; possibly TRBD2 for D (6 bases). The CDR3 reads CASSRDSGSMETGELFF. The DNA of the CDR3 is TGTGCCAGCAGCAGGGACTCAGGCTCCATGGAGACCGGGGAGCTGTTTTTT.